This T cell receptor beta chain comes out of a study of vaccination effects on CD4 cells after COVID-19. Study findings and constraints: Pronounced clonal contraction occurred in clones induced by infection and by vaccine late after vaccination.

Points on this clone: Its antigen is currently unknown.

Assay: immunoSEQ multiplex PCR; the TCRdb copy retains only in-frame clones and omits some. The sample lists about 50,000 clones; 65% to 80% were seen once. Culturing for around ten days preceded CD4+ T cell isolation. The TCR comes from a human donor who received a COVID-19 vaccine. The sample consisted of CD4+ T cells from PBMCs cultured without peptide, taken before COVID-19 vaccination.

The CDR3 coding sequence is TGTGCCAGCAGCCCGGTACCAGGACTAGCGGGATACAATGAGCAGTTCTTC. Its protein is CASSPVPGLAGYNEQFF. V gene TRBV9 combines with J gene TRBJ2-1; 12 bases are shared with TRBD2. Unmatched junction bases numbered 9, after V lost 4 bases and J lost 4 bases. Germline V gene sequence: CDR1 SGDLS, CDR2 YYNGEE. This CDR3 is built from 17 residues.